The rows below give T cell receptor beta chains drawn from one sample of a study of identical twins. MiXCR, run by TCRdb on the 5' RACE reads, gives a single entry per CDR3 protein. This sample carries hundreds of thousands of distinct CDR3 sequences, around 21% of them seen once, and the ten largest clones take 4% to 5.5%. The same specimen was also included in a second study, on T cells expressing NK-cell markers.

Sequenced input: PBMCs. These receptors came from a woman younger than 35 in good health. CDR3s include the opening cysteine and the closing phenylalanine or tryptophan. D genes are given only for firm matches. Size values are once, few and many counts, or a class for expanded clones, and some rows have none.

16 few NA TRBJ2-6 TRBV18 TGTGCCAGCTCACCACCCGGTCGCTCTGGGGCCAACGTCCTGACTTTC CASSPPGRSGANVLTF
14 many NA TRBJ1-5 TRBV6-1 TGTGCCAGCACCTACCTCCCTGCGGGACAGCCCCAGCATTTT CASTYLPAGQPQHF
14 NA NA TRBJ2-1 TRBV5-1 TGCGCCAGCAGCTTGGAAGGGAAGTACAATGAGCAGTTCTTC CASSLEGKYNEQFF
13 NA NA TRBJ2-7 TRBV29-1 TGCAGCGTTGTAGGAACTGTATCCTACGAGCAGTACTTC CSVVGTVSYEQYF
14 once NA TRBJ2-7 TRBV20-1 TGCAGTGCTGCCCGGGAAGGAGCCGCGGAAGAGCAGTACTTC CSAAREGAAEEQYF
13 NA NA TRBJ2-3 TRBV6-2/TRBV6-3 TGTGCCAGCAGAGAAGACACTACAGATACGCAGTATTTT CASREDTTDTQYF
14 NA NA TRBJ2-4 TRBV18 TGTGCCAGCTCACCCCCGGGGTCAAAAAACATTCAGTACTTC CASSPPGSKNIQYF
17 few NA TRBJ2-2 TRBV7-9 TGTGCCAGCAGTTCCGAAGGGTGGCGAACGAACACCGGGGAGCTGTTTTTT CASSSEGWRTNTGELFF
15 NA NA TRBJ1-6 TRBV12-3/TRBV12-4 TGTGCCAGCAGTTTAGGTCCAGCGACCTTTTCACCCCTCCACTTT CASSLGPATFSPLHF
20 NA TRBD2 TRBJ2-2 TRBV9 TGTGCCAGCAGCCACCCGACTAGCTCGGGAGCTATAAGAAACACCGGGGAGCTGTTTTTT CASSHPTSSGAIRNTGELFF
15 NA TRBD1 TRBJ1-2 TRBV27 TGTGCCAGCAGTTTATCGGCCGGGACAGTCTATGGCTACACCTTC CASSLSAGTVYGYTF
16 NA TRBD2 TRBJ2-1 TRBV7-9 TGTGCCAGCAGCCGACCGGGACTAGCGGGATCCAATGAGCAGTTCTTC CASSRPGLAGSNEQFF
15 NA NA TRBJ1-1 TRBV7-9 TGTGCCAGCAGCCCAAGACAGGTTCTTCGGACTGAAGCTTTCTTT CASSPRQVLRTEAFF
11 NA NA TRBJ2-5 TRBV12-3/TRBV12-4 TGTGCCAGCAGTTTGAGGGGAGCCCAGTACTTC CASSLRGAQYF
15 NA NA TRBJ2-6 TRBV4-3 TGCGCCAGCAGTCAGGACCTCCCTGGGGCCAACGTCCTGACTTTC CASSQDLPGANVLTF
14 few NA TRBJ2-7 TRBV20-1 TGCAGTGCTAGAGATAAGGCGAGAGGCTACGAGCAGTACTTC CSARDKARGYEQYF
12 NA NA TRBJ1-2 TRBV12-3/TRBV12-4 TGTGCCAGCAGTTCACTGACAGATGGCTACACCTTC CASSSLTDGYTF
14 NA NA TRBJ2-3 TRBV27 TGTGCCAGCAGTTTATCTCGCGGAGGGTATACGCAGTATTTT CASSLSRGGYTQYF
15 NA NA TRBJ2-1 TRBV5-5 TGTGCCAGCAGCTTGGCCCTAGGACTGTACAATGAGCAGTTCTTC CASSLALGLYNEQFF
15 many NA TRBJ2-1 TRBV20-1 TGCAGTGCCCCCGGCCGGGACGGTGGACACAATGAGCAGTTCTTC CSAPGRDGGHNEQFF
15 NA TRBD1 TRBJ2-1 TRBV6-1 TGTGCCAGCAGCACGACAGGGGCGAGGTACAATGAGCAGTTCTTC CASSTTGARYNEQFF
14 few NA TRBJ2-3 TRBV19 TGTGCCAGTAGTATAGAAGGAATCACAGATACGCAGTATTTT CASSIEGITDTQYF
15 NA TRBD1 TRBJ1-5 TRBV12-3/TRBV12-4 TGTGCCAGCAGAAAGGGACAGTTAACTAATCAGCCCCAGCATTTT CASRKGQLTNQPQHF
14 NA NA TRBJ1-2 TRBV7-8 TGTGCCATGGGCTGGGGGCAGGGCGTGTATGGCTACACCTTC CAMGWGQGVYGYTF
14 many NA TRBJ1-5 TRBV12-3/TRBV12-4 TGTGCCAGCAGTTTAGACAGAGGCAATCAGCCCCAGCATTTT CASSLDRGNQPQHF
13 NA NA TRBJ2-7 TRBV20-1 TGCAGTGCTCCAGAACGGGCCCCGGGAGAGCAGTACTTC CSAPERAPGEQYF
16 NA TRBD1 TRBJ1-2 TRBV6-1 TGTGCCAGCCACAACCAGGACAGGATTAAGGGAGATGGCTACACCTTC CASHNQDRIKGDGYTF
16 NA NA TRBJ2-1 TRBV3-1 TGTGCCAGCAGCCAAGATTCCGGACAGAGCTACAATGAGCAGTTCTTC CASSQDSGQSYNEQFF
12 NA NA TRBJ2-7 TRBV12-3/TRBV12-4 TGTGCCAGCAGTCCGGACAGCCACGAGCAGCACTTC CASSPDSHEQHF
13 many NA TRBJ1-2 TRBV11-2 TGTGCCAGCAGCTCCACCACGGGCTATGGCTACACCTTC CASSSTTGYGYTF
13 many NA TRBJ1-1 TRBV12-3/TRBV12-4 TGTGCCAGCAGTTTAGGGTTAGGAGCAAAAGCTTTCTTT CASSLGLGAKAFF
15 NA NA TRBJ2-2 TRBV7-2 TGTGCCAGCAGCTTGGGTAGCACGACCACCGGGGAGCTGTTTTTT CASSLGSTTTGELFF
18 NA NA TRBJ2-3 TRBV11-1 TGTGCCAGCAGCTCTCCCCCCCGGTCTTTCCTCACCGAAGATACGCAGTATTTT CASSSPPRSFLTEDTQYF
13 once NA TRBJ2-7 TRBV12-3/TRBV12-4 TGTGCCAGCAGTGATTCGACTCTTCTGGAGCAGTACTTC CASSDSTLLEQYF
13 few TRBD2 TRBJ2-4 TRBV29-1 TGCAGCGTTCCGGGGGCGGGAGGCAACATTCAGTACTTC CSVPGAGGNIQYF
15 few TRBD2 TRBJ2-7 TRBV3-1 TGTGCCAGCAGCCTCTCTAGCGGGGGGGACTACGAGCAGTACTTC CASSLSSGGDYEQYF
14 few TRBD2 TRBJ2-7 TRBV6-1 TGTGCCAGCAGTCCGAGGACTAGCTCCTACGAGCAGTACTTC CASSPRTSSYEQYF
13 NA NA TRBJ2-7 TRBV5-1 TGCGCCAGCAGAATAGATTCGGGCTACGAGCAGTACTTC CASRIDSGYEQYF
13 many NA TRBJ2-1 TRBV20-1 TGCAGTGCTAGAGGCCACGTAGACAATGAGCAGTTCTTC CSARGHVDNEQFF
11 NA NA TRBJ2-1 TRBV20-1 TGCAGTGCCAACCCGGGGACCATGCAGTTCTTC CSANPGTMQFF
13 many NA TRBJ2-7 TRBV5-1 TGCGCCAGCAGCTTGGATCCCACCTACGAGCAGTACTTC CASSLDPTYEQYF
14 NA NA TRBJ2-7 TRBV12-3/TRBV12-4 TGTGCCAGCAGTTTGCGGCGAAATTCCTACGAGCAGTACTTC CASSLRRNSYEQYF
13 many NA TRBJ1-1 TRBV5-5 TGTGCCAGCAGGACGACAGCGAACACTGAAGCTTTCTTT CASRTTANTEAFF
13 NA TRBD1 TRBJ1-5 TRBV29-1 TGCAGCGTTGGTCAGGGGGCGGGTCAGCCCCAGCATTTT CSVGQGAGQPQHF
14 NA NA TRBJ2-7 TRBV28 TGTGCCAGCAGTTTACCCCGGGACACCTACGAGCAGTACTTC CASSLPRDTYEQYF
13 NA NA TRBJ1-5 TRBV6-6 TGTGCCAGCAGGCCAAATAGCAATCAGCCCCAGCATTTT CASRPNSNQPQHF
15 few NA TRBJ2-1 TRBV20-1 TGCAGTGCTAGAGATTTGAGCGGGTCCTACAATGAGCAGTTCTTC CSARDLSGSYNEQFF
11 few NA TRBJ2-2 TRBV10-3 TGTGCCGCGAAGGGGGCCGGGGAGCTGTTTTTT CAAKGAGELFF
14 few NA TRBJ2-7 TRBV7-9 TGTGCCAGCAGCTTAGGTCAGGGTATTCTCGAGCAGTACTTC CASSLGQGILEQYF
15 NA NA TRBJ2-1 TRBV10-3 TGTGCCATCAGTCCCGGGACCTTGCAGCCAAGTGAGCAGTTCTTC CAISPGTLQPSEQFF
14 few NA TRBJ1-1 TRBV20-1 TGCAGTGCTAGGAACCTGTGGTTGGATTGGAAAGCTTTCTTT CSARNLWLDWKAFF
14 few NA TRBJ2-7 TRBV7-2 TGTGCCAGCAGCTCTCACAGCACTACGATTGGGCAGTACTTC CASSSHSTTIGQYF
16 few TRBD1 TRBJ2-3 TRBV11-2 TGTGCCAGCGCACGAGGACAGGGAGGCGGCACAGATACGCAGTATTTT CASARGQGGGTDTQYF
10 NA NA TRBJ1-2 TRBV7-9 TGTGCCACAACAGAGTATGGCTACACCTTC CATTEYGYTF
12 many NA TRBJ2-7 TRBV12-3/TRBV12-4 TGTGCCAGCAAGTATGGCCGGAACGAGCAGTACTTC CASKYGRNEQYF
14 NA NA TRBJ2-3 TRBV7-9 TGTGCCAGCAGCTTAGGAAGGGCGCCCGATACGCAGTATTTT CASSLGRAPDTQYF
14 NA NA TRBJ2-2 TRBV5-1 TGCGCCAGCAGCTTGGAAGGAGCCACCGGGGAGCTGTTTTTT CASSLEGATGELFF